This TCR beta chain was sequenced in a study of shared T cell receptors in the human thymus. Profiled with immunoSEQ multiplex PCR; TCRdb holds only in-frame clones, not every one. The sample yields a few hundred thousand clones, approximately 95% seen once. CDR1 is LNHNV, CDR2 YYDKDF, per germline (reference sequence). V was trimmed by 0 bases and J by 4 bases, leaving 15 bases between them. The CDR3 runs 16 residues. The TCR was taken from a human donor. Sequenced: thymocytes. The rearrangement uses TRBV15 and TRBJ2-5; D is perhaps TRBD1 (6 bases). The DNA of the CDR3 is TGTGCCACCAGCAGAGATGGGAGTTTCAGGGGAGAGACCCAGTACTTC. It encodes CATSRDGSFRGETQYF.